This T cell receptor delta chain derives from a study of gamma-delta T cells after stem cell transplantation. TCRdb re-called the RT-PCR reads via CATT. The sample contains about 11,000 delta-chain clones, around two fifths of which appear only once. The CDR3 totals 23 residues. Germline-derived CDR1 and CDR2 are TVYSNPD and GDNSRS (reference sequence). The junction had 29 bases not matched to a gene; V was cut back by 2 bases and J by 0 bases. Specimen: gamma-delta T cells. The V and J genes are TRDV3 and TRDJ1, with 11 bases fitting TRDD3. The TCR originated in a human donor. It is not recorded whose cells these are; they may come from a transplant donor. CDR3 nucleotides: TGTGCCTTTGTGTTCGATTTCCTACCGTACTGGGGGATAATACACCCGTACACCGATAAACTCATCTTT. It codes for CAFVFDFLPYWGIIHPYTDKLIF. Based on the CDR3 plus reference TRDV3 and TRDJ1, the full variable domain is CDKVTQSSPDQTVASGSEVVLLCTYDTVYSNPDLFWYRIRPDYSFQFVFYGDNSRSEGADFTQGRFSVKHILTQKAFHLVISPVRTEDSATYYCAFVFDFLPYWGIIHPYTDKLIFGKGTRVTVEP.